These T cell receptor beta chains were read from a single sample in a study of STAT5B mutations in CD4+ large granular lymphocyte leukemia. Here immunoSEQ multiplex PCR was the method, and the copy in TCRdb shows in-frame clones only, minus some. The sample has thousands of clones, about 90% seen once. The specimen sequenced was PBMCs. Every receptor here comes from a woman between 65 and 79 years old with CD4+ T-cell large granular lymphocyte leukemia. CDR3s include the opening cysteine and the closing phenylalanine or tryptophan. Fields, in order: clone size, J gene, D gene, V gene, CDR3 protein, CDR3 DNA. The D gene is left open where the match is weak. Clone size is given for some rows only: seen once, a few or many times, or a class if the clone is expanded.

- | TRBJ2-3 | - | TRBV21-1 | CASSTRDSRTSTDTQYF | TGTGCCAGCAGCACTAGGGACAGTCGAACTAGCACAGATACGCAGTATTTT
- | TRBJ2-7 | - | TRBV4-1 | CASSQQSAAYEQYF | TGCGCCAGCAGCCAACAAAGCGCGGCCTACGAGCAGTACTTC
- | TRBJ2-7 | - | TRBV7-6 | CASSLRTDNSYEQYF | TGTGCCAGCAGCTTAAGGACGGACAACTCCTACGAGCAGTACTTC
once | TRBJ1-4 | - | TRBV15 | CATSRDSFGPKLNEKLFF | TGTGCCACCAGCAGAGATTCCTTCGGGCCGAAACTTAATGAAAAACTGTTTTTT
- | TRBJ1-2 | - | TRBV27 | CASSPLVGGGYTF | TGTGCCAGCAGTCCGCTCGTGGGGGGAGGCTACACCTTC
- | TRBJ1-1 | - | TRBV6-5 | CASSSYGDTEAFF | TGTGCCAGCAGTTCCTATGGGGACACTGAAGCTTTCTTT
- | TRBJ1-1 | - | TRBV28 | CASSVLDREAFF | TGTGCCAGCAGCGTGCTGGACAGAGAAGCTTTCTTT
- | TRBJ2-1 | - | TRBV11-2 | CASSDTGGRYNEQFF | TGTGCCAGCAGCGACACGGGGGGCCGATACAATGAGCAGTTCTTC
- | TRBJ1-2 | - | TRBV2 | CASRLDRNYGYTF | TGTGCCAGCAGATTAGACAGAAACTATGGCTACACCTTC
- | TRBJ2-3 | - | TRBV29-1 | CSVEETHTDTQYF | TGCAGCGTTGAAGAAACTCACACAGATACGCAGTATTTT
- | TRBJ2-7 | - | TRBV7-2 | CASSFTGYEQYF | TGTGCCAGCAGCTTTACAGGGTACGAGCAGTACTTC
- | TRBJ2-7 | - | TRBV7-9 | CASSLTGFGEQYF | TGTGCCAGCAGCTTAACGGGGTTCGGCGAGCAGTACTTC
- | TRBJ2-3 | TRBD1 | TRBV5-1 | CASSLAPGTGVADTQYF | TGCGCCAGCAGCTTGGCCCCCGGGACAGGGGTGGCAGATACGCAGTATTTT
- | TRBJ1-2 | - | TRBV14 | CASSQEVTVSGYTF | TGTGCCAGCAGCCAAGAGGTCACAGTCTCGGGCTACACCTTC
- | TRBJ1-6 | TRBD1 | TRBV5-4 | CASSVDRAGNSPLHF | TGTGCCAGCAGCGTTGACAGGGCGGGGAATTCACCCCTCCACTTT
- | TRBJ2-5 | - | TRBV5-6 | CASSLSIQETQYF | TGTGCCAGCAGCTTAAGCATCCAAGAGACCCAGTACTTC
- | TRBJ2-7 | - | TRBV15 | CATSILLGANYEQYF | TGTGCCACCAGCATCTTACTGGGGGCAAACTACGAGCAGTACTTC
- | TRBJ1-3 | - | TRBV19 | CASRDGGSGNTIYF | TGTGCCAGTAGGGACGGAGGCTCTGGAAACACCATATATTTT
- | TRBJ2-3 | TRBD1 | TRBV2 | CASSDRQGAGDTQYF | TGTGCCAGCAGTGACCGGCAGGGGGCAGGAGATACGCAGTATTTT
- | TRBJ2-5 | - | TRBV6-5 | CASSARASGETQYF | TGTGCCAGCAGTGCCCGCGCGAGCGGAGAGACCCAGTACTTC
- | TRBJ2-7 | TRBD1 | TRBV9 | CASSVAPAGGSEQYF | TGTGCCAGCAGCGTAGCACCGGCAGGGGGCAGCGAGCAGTACTTC
- | TRBJ1-2 | - | TRBV2 | CASSEIASSTYGYTF | TGTGCCAGCAGTGAAATAGCTTCAAGTACCTATGGCTACACCTTC
- | TRBJ1-6 | TRBD1 | TRBV30 | CAWRGTGDSPLHF | TGTGCCTGGAGGGGGACAGGGGATTCACCCCTCCACTTT
- | TRBJ1-6 | TRBD1 | TRBV4-1 | CASSQDGGDRGYNSPLHF | TGCGCCAGCAGCCAAGATGGGGGGGACAGGGGGTATAATTCACCCCTCCACTTT
- | TRBJ1-4 | - | TRBV11-2 | CASSLDPGRLFF | TGTGCCAGCAGCTTAGACCCCGGGCGACTGTTTTTT
- | TRBJ2-7 | - | TRBV7-9 | CASNGQGTYEQYF | TGTGCCAGCAACGGGCAGGGAACCTACGAGCAGTACTTC
- | TRBJ2-2 | TRBD2 | TRBV30 | CAWSRGGDTGELFF | TGTGCCTGGAGTCGCGGGGGGGACACCGGGGAGCTGTTTTTT
- | TRBJ2-3 | - | TRBV28 | CASSISTDTQYF | TGTGCCAGCAGTATCTCCACAGATACGCAGTATTTT
- | TRBJ2-1 | TRBD2 | TRBV9 | CASSGLVEGEQFF | TGTGCCAGCAGTGGACTAGTTGAGGGTGAGCAGTTCTTC
- | TRBJ2-3 | - | TRBV4-1 | CASSPGGTSTDTQYF | TGCGCCAGCAGCCCAGGGGGGACTAGCACAGATACGCAGTATTTT
- | TRBJ2-3 | TRBD1 | TRBV5-1 | CASKQGPGTDTQYF | TGCGCCAGCAAACAGGGGCCTGGCACAGATACGCAGTATTTT
few | TRBJ1-1 | - | TRBV9 | CASSVAQGTEAFF | TGTGCCAGCAGCGTAGCACAGGGAACTGAAGCTTTCTTT
- | TRBJ2-5 | - | TRBV15 | CATSARGGSQETQYF | TGTGCCACCAGCGCTAGGGGGGGGTCCCAAGAGACCCAGTACTTC
- | TRBJ1-1 | - | TRBV19 | CASSPVSRNTEAFF | TGTGCCAGTAGCCCCGTAAGTAGGAACACTGAAGCTTTCTTT
- | TRBJ2-3 | - | TRBV11-1 | CASSLGTDTQYF | TGTGCCAGCAGCTTAGGGACAGATACGCAGTATTTT
large | TRBJ1-5 | - | TRBV7-2 | CASSLYRSQPQHF | TGTGCCAGCAGCTTATATAGGTCCCAGCCCCAGCATTTT
- | TRBJ2-5 | - | TRBV11-2 | CASSLPPRGAEGETQYF | TGTGCCAGCAGCTTACCCCCTCGAGGAGCGGAGGGGGAGACCCAGTACTTC
- | TRBJ1-5 | TRBD1 | TRBV11-3 | CASSAITGTECNQPQHF | TGTGCCAGCAGCGCGATCACCGGGACAGAGTGCAATCAGCCCCAGCATTTT
- | TRBJ2-7 | TRBD1 | TRBV5-1 | CASSLVSGGTYEQYF | TGCGCCAGCAGCTTGGTATCAGGGGGAACCTACGAGCAGTACTTC
once | TRBJ2-6 | - | TRBV27 | CASSSPAGAGANVLTF | TGTGCCAGCAGTTCCCCCGCGGGGGCCGGGGCCAACGTCCTGACTTTC
- | TRBJ1-1 | - | TRBV28 | CASSLEAVGTEAFF | TGTGCCAGCAGTTTAGAGGCAGTGGGGACTGAAGCTTTCTTT
- | TRBJ1-2 | TRBD1 | TRBV10-1 | CASSDLLRKGLQGSGYTF | TGCGCCAGCAGTGACCTACTACGCAAGGGATTACAGGGGAGTGGCTACACCTTC
- | TRBJ2-2 | TRBD1 | TRBV7-6 | CASSSGQGGTGELFF | TGTGCCAGCAGCTCGGGACAGGGCGGGACCGGGGAGCTGTTTTTT
- | TRBJ2-5 | TRBD1 | TRBV11-3 | CASSSPPYPGQGTETQYF | TGTGCCAGCAGCTCACCCCCATACCCGGGACAGGGGACGGAGACCCAGTACTTC
- | TRBJ2-2 | - | TRBV6-5 | CASSYSGRGNTGELFF | TGTGCCAGCAGTTACTCGGGCAGGGGGAACACCGGGGAGCTGTTTTTT
once | TRBJ1-2 | TRBD1 | TRBV10-3 | CAISEGQGYGYTF | TGTGCCATCAGTGAGGGACAGGGATATGGCTACACCTTC
- | TRBJ2-1 | - | TRBV7-3 | CASRGPPGNEQFF | TGTGCCAGCAGAGGCCCCCCGGGGAATGAGCAGTTCTTC
- | TRBJ2-4 | - | TRBV10-2 | CASSDSASAVLAKNIQYF | TGCGCCAGCAGTGATTCGGCTAGCGCCGTCTTAGCCAAAAACATTCAGTACTTC